This TCR beta chain was captured by sequencing in a study of T cells in Graves' hyperthyroidism and ophthalmopathy (dated 2019 in TCRdb). In terms of the full investigation: Peripheral blood was sampled at the time of initial diagnosis, prior to any treatment. Following sampling, methimazole starting at 30 mg daily was given to hyperthyroidism patients, and high-dose intravenous methylprednisolone was given to ophthalmopathy patients. The paper describes TCR Vbeta CDR3 sequencing of 120 to 150 peripheral blood samples, made up of roughly 45 ophthalmopathy patients, roughly 75 hyperthyroidism patients and 17 progressor patients. For training and testing, the 110 or so patients in the discovery cohort were randomly divided in a 7:3 ratio. To identify distinguishing TCR V-J signatures, a discovery cohort of around 100 patients was used, comprising some 45 with Graves' ophthalmopathy and approximately 57 with stable Graves' hyperthyroidism. Prospective prediction of ophthalmopathy was tested in an independent validation cohort of fewer than 20 hyperthyroidism patients and 17 patients who later progressed to ophthalmopathy. The study also compared thyroid tissue and blood T-cell repertoires from about six Graves' hyperthyroidism patients. The investigation overall reported the following: In cross-validation, a model built on a 13 V-J signature told ophthalmopathy apart from stable hyperthyroidism with approximately 91% sensitivity and roughly 81% specificity, and in testing the same model reached 80%/75%. In validation, the model predicted progression to ophthalmopathy with 55% to 71% sensitivity and approximately 74% specificity, a median of around 6.6 months before onset. Most expanded thyroid clonotypes (frequency above 0.001) were also found in blood, which suggests that blood repertoires may mirror thyroid immune responses. No statistical method was used to fix the sample size in advance, and group allocation was not hidden from the investigators.

Stable Graves' hyperthyroidism was defined as the absence of progression to ophthalmopathy over 18 months of follow-up. Hyperthyroidism patients were newly diagnosed, with disease duration under 2 months, and aged 18 to 65 years. The study excluded patients with uncontrolled infections, other autoimmune diseases, pregnancy or lactation. Diagnoses were based on clinical symptoms, serum thyroxine and TRAb, thyroid ultrasound and orbital computed tomography. Ficoll-Paque density gradient centrifugation was used to isolate PBMCs from about 10 ml of fresh peripheral blood. Trizol reagent was used to extract total RNA, and RNA quality was then checked on an Agilent 2100 Bioanalyzer. After removal of 0 bases from V and 4 bases from J, the junction retains 6 bases not matched to a gene. Inclusive of the bounding cysteine and phenylalanine, the CDR3 is 15 residues long. The only DNA kept is the CDR3, 45 bases in frame from the first base. Via the germline V gene (reference sequence), CDR1 is SGHKS and CDR2 YYEKEE.

This clonotype has ten or more counts. Its recognized antigen is unknown. No much larger clonotype is one base removed from it; base qualities were not supplied. The TCR beta CDR3 regions were amplified from the RNA transcripts. For the first round of RT-PCR on the TCR CDR3, the HTBI primer set was used together with the Qiagen OneStep RT-PCR kit. The libraries were constructed in a second round of multiplex PCR and then size-selected and purified. Paired-end sequencing of the libraries was performed with 100 bp reads on an Illumina HiSeq2000. As for the authors' bioinformatics: Raw data were processed with SOAPnuke, discarding reads with adapters, uncalled bases, mean Phred below 15, or no exact constant-primer or identifier match. High-quality paired reads were merged using COPE v1.2.5, and each unique nucleotide sequence was defined as a clonotype. MiTCR v1.1 was used to align the clonotypes against IMGT TRBV, TRBD and TRBJ reference segments. The analysis was restricted to V-J combinations with a frequency above 0.0001, which together covered 99.2% of the repertoires. The TCS score was defined as F50 (clonal expansion) divided by E x V (chaos), with BLOSUM62-based TCRdist calculated between CDR3 peptides within each V-J. Welch's t-statistics and random forest reduced roughly 500 V-J features to 10 to 15, which were used in a naive Bayes classifier (R e1071). Using fastp trimming at Q25 and MiXCR clonotype assembly, TCRdb reanalyzed the public sequencing data and kept in-frame beta chains. CDR3 protein duplicates are merged, each entry listing the most common genes and DNA. These V and J calls are TCRdb output, not the study's own analysis. A total of about 320,000 distinct CDR3 sequences appear in this sample, approximately 17% of them only once. Roughly a third of the sample rests with the top ten.

The sequence joins TRBV5-5 to TRBJ2-7, with TRBD1 identical over 8 junction bases. The TCR comes from a man aged 30 to 39 with Graves' hyperthyroidism. Source material: blood. The DNA is TGTGCCAGCAGCTTGGGTCCGGGACAGGAATACGAGCAGTACTTC. This yields the protein CASSLGPGQEYEQYF.